The clone carrying this T cell receptor (beta chain) was seen a handful of times. This PCR relied on a set of 60 Vbeta primers and 13 Jbeta primers. Authors' analysis steps: Unique TCR beta chains totaled 80 million to 100 million in a later count, with approximately 11 million of them shared. Libraries were prepared by immunoSEQ multiplex PCR; TCRdb keeps only in-frame clonotypes and omits some of them. That table supplies the V and J calls and clone size; D and trimming were determined from the DNA. The table includes around 160,000 clones, about 76% detected once. These data belong to a study of cytomegalovirus exposure and HLA in healthy donors. As for the study in general: Earlier, almost 120 million unique TCR beta sequences were recovered from roughly 170 million T cells by an analysis.

Healthy bone marrow donors supplied every sample. The source material was PBMCs. This clonotype was sampled from a woman between 40 and 55 years old in good health and CMV-seropositive.

CDR3 amino acids: CASSPPGQGINGYTF. The CDR3 bases are TGTGCCAGCAGCCCCCCGGGACAGGGGATCAATGGCTACACCTTC. The J gene is TRBJ1-2, the V gene TRBV7-8; 10 bases map to TRBD1. This CDR3 is built from 15 residues. With V trimmed by 5 bases and J by 6 bases, 9 bases remained unmatched. The germline V gene encodes CDR1 SGHVS and CDR2 FQNEAQ.